These T cell receptor beta chains were read from a single sample in a study of T-cell memory formation after mild COVID-19. One entry per CDR3 protein results from TCRdb running MiXCR on the 5' RACE reads. The sample yields roughly 180,000 distinct CDR3 sequences, around 10% seen once. Material: PBMCs or a T cell subset sorted from them (not recorded which). The source of these receptors is a man younger than 30 who had mild COVID-19 (a few samples of this study predate the infection). Cell type and time point are not known. Each CDR3 is given with its conserved first and last residue. The order of the fields is clone size, V gene, D gene, J gene, CDR3 DNA, CDR3 protein. D genes are given only for firm matches. The listing skips clone size in some rows; elsewhere it reads once, few, many or a size class.

clone size: many
V gene: TRBV4-3
D gene: NA
J gene: TRBJ2-2
CDR3 DNA: TGCGCCAGCAGCCAAGAATGGAGAACAGGCTCAAACACCGGGGAGCTGTTTTTT
CDR3 protein: CASSQEWRTGSNTGELFF

clone size: few
V gene: TRBV5-1
D gene: NA
J gene: TRBJ1-1
CDR3 DNA: TGCGCCAGCAGCTTGGCTGCAGGGAACACTGAAGCTTTCTTT
CDR3 protein: CASSLAAGNTEAFF

clone size: NA
V gene: TRBV5-1
D gene: NA
J gene: TRBJ1-5
CDR3 DNA: TGCGCCAGCAGCTTTGGATCCGGGGTTGAGCCCCAGCATTTT
CDR3 protein: CASSFGSGVEPQHF

clone size: few
V gene: TRBV13
D gene: NA
J gene: TRBJ1-1
CDR3 DNA: TGTGCCAGCAGCTTAGGCCTAATGAGGAGGGTCGATTTCTTT
CDR3 protein: CASSLGLMRRVDFF

clone size: NA
V gene: TRBV2
D gene: NA
J gene: TRBJ2-6
CDR3 DNA: TGTGCCAGCACCCTAAGTCCGGCCTCTGGGGCCAACGTCCTGACTTTC
CDR3 protein: CASTLSPASGANVLTF

clone size: few
V gene: TRBV12-3/TRBV12-4
D gene: NA
J gene: TRBJ1-5
CDR3 DNA: TGTGCCAGCAGTTTTCGACGGGATCAGCCCCAGCATTTT
CDR3 protein: CASSFRRDQPQHF

clone size: few
V gene: TRBV20-1
D gene: TRBD1
J gene: TRBJ2-3
CDR3 DNA: TGCAGTGCAACCGGGACAGCTAGCACAGATACGCAGTATTTT
CDR3 protein: CSATGTASTDTQYF

clone size: few
V gene: TRBV5-1
D gene: TRBD2
J gene: TRBJ2-1
CDR3 DNA: TGCGCCAGCAGCTTACGGGGGGACTACAATGAGCAGTTCTTC
CDR3 protein: CASSLRGDYNEQFF

clone size: NA
V gene: TRBV5-1
D gene: TRBD1
J gene: TRBJ1-1
CDR3 DNA: TGCGCCAGCAGCGTGACAGGGGTTGCTGAAGCTTTCTTT
CDR3 protein: CASSVTGVAEAFF

clone size: many
V gene: TRBV6-5
D gene: NA
J gene: TRBJ2-2
CDR3 DNA: TGTGCCAGCAGTCCTGGGTCCGGGAGACGGAACACCGGGGAGCTGTTTTTT
CDR3 protein: CASSPGSGRRNTGELFF

clone size: NA
V gene: TRBV7-2
D gene: NA
J gene: TRBJ1-2
CDR3 DNA: TGTGCCAGCAGCTTCTCCCTTATGTATGGCTACACCTTC
CDR3 protein: CASSFSLMYGYTF

clone size: NA
V gene: TRBV7-3
D gene: TRBD2
J gene: TRBJ2-1
CDR3 DNA: TGTGCCAGCAGCTCGCGGACTAGCGGGGGAATCGATGAGCAGTTCTTC
CDR3 protein: CASSSRTSGGIDEQFF

clone size: few
V gene: TRBV20-1
D gene: NA
J gene: TRBJ1-4
CDR3 DNA: TGCAGTGCACATGACAGTGGGGATGAAAAACTGTTTTTT
CDR3 protein: CSAHDSGDEKLFF

clone size: NA
V gene: TRBV7-9
D gene: NA
J gene: TRBJ1-1
CDR3 DNA: TGTGCCAGCAGCTTATTAAGGAGGATCACTGAAGCTTTCTTT
CDR3 protein: CASSLLRRITEAFF

clone size: many
V gene: TRBV4-3
D gene: NA
J gene: TRBJ2-3
CDR3 DNA: TGCGCCAGCAGCCAGGCGACTAGTCCCTCCCGTACAGATACGCAGTATTTT
CDR3 protein: CASSQATSPSRTDTQYF